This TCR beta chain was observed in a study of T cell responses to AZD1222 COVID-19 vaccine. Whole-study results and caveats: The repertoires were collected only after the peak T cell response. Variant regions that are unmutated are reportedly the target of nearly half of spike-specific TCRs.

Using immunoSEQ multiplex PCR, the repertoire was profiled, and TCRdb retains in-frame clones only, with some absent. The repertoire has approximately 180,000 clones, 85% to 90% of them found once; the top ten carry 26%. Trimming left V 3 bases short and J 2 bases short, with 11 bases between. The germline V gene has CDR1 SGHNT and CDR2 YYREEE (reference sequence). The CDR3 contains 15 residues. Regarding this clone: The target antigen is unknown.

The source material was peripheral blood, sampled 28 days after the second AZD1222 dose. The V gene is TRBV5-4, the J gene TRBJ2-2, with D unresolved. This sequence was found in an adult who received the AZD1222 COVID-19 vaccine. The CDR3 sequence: CASSSDGSNTGELFF. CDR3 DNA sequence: TGTGCCAGCAGCTCGGACGGATCAAACACCGGGGAGCTGTTTTTT.